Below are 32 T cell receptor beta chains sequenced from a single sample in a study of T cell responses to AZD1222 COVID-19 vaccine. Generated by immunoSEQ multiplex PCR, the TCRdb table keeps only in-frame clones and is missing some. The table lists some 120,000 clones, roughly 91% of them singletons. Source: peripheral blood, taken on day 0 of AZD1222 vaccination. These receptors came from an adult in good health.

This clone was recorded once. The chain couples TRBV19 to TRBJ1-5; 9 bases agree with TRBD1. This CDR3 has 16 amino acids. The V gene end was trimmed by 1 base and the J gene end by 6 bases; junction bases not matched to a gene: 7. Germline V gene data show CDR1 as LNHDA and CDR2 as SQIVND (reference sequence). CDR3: CASSIATGGAGQPQHF. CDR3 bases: TGTGCCAGTAGTATAGCTACAGGGGGCGCGGGTCAGCCCCAGCATTTT.

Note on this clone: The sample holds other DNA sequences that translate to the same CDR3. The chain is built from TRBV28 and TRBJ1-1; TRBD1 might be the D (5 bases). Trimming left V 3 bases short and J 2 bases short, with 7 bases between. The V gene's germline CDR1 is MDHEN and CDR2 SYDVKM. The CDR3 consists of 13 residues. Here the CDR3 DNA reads TGTGCCAGCAGTTTTGGGGGTAACACTGAAGCTTTCTTT. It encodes CASSFGGNTEAFF.

CDR3 DNA sequence: TGTGCCAGCAGCTTGGGGGATCCTCCCTACGAGCAGTACTTC. Translation: CASSLGDPPYEQYF. The chain is built from TRBV7-8 and TRBJ2-7; tentatively, D is TRBD1 or TRBD2 (5 bases each). The CDR3 is made up of 14 amino acids. The germline V gene has CDR1 SGHVS and CDR2 FQNEAQ. The ends were cut back, 3 bases at V and 2 bases at J, with 11 bases in the middle.

CDR3 in DNA: TGTGCCAGCGGAGCTAGCCCCCATGGGACAGATACGCAGTATTTT. Protein product: CASGASPHGTDTQYF. This chain links TRBV6-5 with TRBJ2-3; possible D gene TRBD2, 5 bases. Trimming removed 8 bases from V and 3 bases from J, with 18 bases in between. Per germline, CDR1 MNHEY and CDR2 SVGAGI. The CDR3 has 15 residues.

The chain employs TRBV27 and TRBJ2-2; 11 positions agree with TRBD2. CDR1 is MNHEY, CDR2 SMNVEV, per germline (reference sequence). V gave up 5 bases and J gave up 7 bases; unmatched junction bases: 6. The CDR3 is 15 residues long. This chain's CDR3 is CASSLGTSGRGELFF. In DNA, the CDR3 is TGTGCCAGCAGTCTGGGGACTAGCGGACGCGGGGAGCTGTTTTTT.

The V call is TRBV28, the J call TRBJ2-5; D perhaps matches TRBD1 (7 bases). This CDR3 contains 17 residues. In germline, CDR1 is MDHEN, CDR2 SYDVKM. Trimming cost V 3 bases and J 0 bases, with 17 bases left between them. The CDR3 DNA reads TGTGCCAGCAGTTTGCGGGGTGGCAGGGGGTACCAAGAGACCCAGTACTTC. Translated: CASSLRGGRGYQETQYF.

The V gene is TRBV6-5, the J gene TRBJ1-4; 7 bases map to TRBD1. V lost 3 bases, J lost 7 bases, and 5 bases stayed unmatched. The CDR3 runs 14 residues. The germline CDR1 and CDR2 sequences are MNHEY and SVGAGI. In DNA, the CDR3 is TGTGCCAGCAGTTATACAGGGGTTACTGAAAAACTGTTTTTT. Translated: CASSYTGVTEKLFF.

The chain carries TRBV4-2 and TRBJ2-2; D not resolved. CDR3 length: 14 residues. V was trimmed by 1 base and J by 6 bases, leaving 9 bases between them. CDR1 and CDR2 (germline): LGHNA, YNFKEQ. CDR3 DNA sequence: TGTGCCAGCAGCCAAGGACCAGAGTCCGGGGAGCTGTTTTTT. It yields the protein CASSQGPESGELFF.

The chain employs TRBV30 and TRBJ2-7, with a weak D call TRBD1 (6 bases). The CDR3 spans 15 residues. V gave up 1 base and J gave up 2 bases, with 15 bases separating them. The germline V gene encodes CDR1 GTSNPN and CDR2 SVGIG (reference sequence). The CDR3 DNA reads TGTGCCTGGAGTGAAACGACAGGTTCGGCCTACGAGCAGTACTTC. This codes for CAWSETTGSAYEQYF.

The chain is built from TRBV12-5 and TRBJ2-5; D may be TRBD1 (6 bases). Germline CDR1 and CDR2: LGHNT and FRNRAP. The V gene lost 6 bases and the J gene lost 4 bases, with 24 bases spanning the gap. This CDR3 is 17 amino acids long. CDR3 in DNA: TGTGCTAGTGGCTTACTTCCCCACAGGGCTGGTTTAGAGACCCAGTACTTC. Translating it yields CASGLLPHRAGLETQYF. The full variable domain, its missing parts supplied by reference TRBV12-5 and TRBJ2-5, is DARVTQTPRHKVTEMGQEVTMRCQPILGHNTVFWYRQTMMQGLELLAYFRNRAPLDDSGMPKDRFSAEMPDATLATLKIQPSEPRDSAVYFCASGLLPHRAGLETQYFGPGTRLLVL.

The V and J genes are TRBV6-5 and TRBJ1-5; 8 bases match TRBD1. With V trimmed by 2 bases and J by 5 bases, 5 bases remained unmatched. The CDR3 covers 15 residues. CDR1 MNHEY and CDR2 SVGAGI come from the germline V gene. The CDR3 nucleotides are TGTGCCAGCAGTTACCATGGACAGGGACATCAGCCCCAGCATTTT. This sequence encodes CASSYHGQGHQPQHF.

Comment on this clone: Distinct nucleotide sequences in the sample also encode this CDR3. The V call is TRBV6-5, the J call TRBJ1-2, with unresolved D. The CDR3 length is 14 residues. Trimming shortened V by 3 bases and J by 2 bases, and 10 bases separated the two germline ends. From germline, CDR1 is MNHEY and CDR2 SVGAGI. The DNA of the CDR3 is TGTGCCAGCAGTTATCTAACGGGGAACTATGGCTACACCTTC. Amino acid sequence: CASSYLTGNYGYTF.

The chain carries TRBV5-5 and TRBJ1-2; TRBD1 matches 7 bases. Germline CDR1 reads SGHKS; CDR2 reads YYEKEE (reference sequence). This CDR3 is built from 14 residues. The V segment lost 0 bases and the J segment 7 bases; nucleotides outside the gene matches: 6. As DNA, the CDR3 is TGTGCCAGCAGCTTGGCAGGGACAGTCGCTGGCTACACCTTC. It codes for CASSLAGTVAGYTF.

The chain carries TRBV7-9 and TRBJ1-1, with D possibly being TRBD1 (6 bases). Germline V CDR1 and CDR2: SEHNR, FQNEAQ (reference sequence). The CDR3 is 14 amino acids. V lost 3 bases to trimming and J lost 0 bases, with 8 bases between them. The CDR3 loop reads CASSFGGLNTEAFF. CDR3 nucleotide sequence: TGTGCCAGCAGCTTCGGGGGGCTGAACACTGAAGCTTTCTTT. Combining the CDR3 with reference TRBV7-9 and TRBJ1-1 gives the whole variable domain DTGVSQNPRHKITKRGQNVTFRCDPISEHNRLYWYRQTLGQGPEFLTYFQNEAQLEKSRLLSDRFSAERPKGSFSTLEIQRTEQGDSAMYLCASSFGGLNTEAFFGQGTRLTVV.

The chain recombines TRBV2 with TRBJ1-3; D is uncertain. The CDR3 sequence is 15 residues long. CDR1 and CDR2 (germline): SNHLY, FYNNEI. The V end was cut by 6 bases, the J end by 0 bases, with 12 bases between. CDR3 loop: CASRREYLSGNTIYF. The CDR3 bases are TGTGCCAGCAGGAGAGAGTACCTCTCTGGAAACACCATATATTTT.

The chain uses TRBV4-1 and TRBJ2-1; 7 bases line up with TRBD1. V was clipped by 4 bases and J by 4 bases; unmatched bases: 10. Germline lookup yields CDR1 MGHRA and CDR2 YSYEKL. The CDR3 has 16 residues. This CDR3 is CASSPQGTAVYNEQFF. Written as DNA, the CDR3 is TGCGCCAGCAGCCCTCAGGGGACAGCGGTATACAATGAGCAGTTCTTC.

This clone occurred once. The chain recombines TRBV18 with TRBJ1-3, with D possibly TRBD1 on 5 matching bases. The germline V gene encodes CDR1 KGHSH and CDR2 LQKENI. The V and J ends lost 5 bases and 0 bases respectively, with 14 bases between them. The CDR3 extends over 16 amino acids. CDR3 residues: CASSRGRELSGNTIYF. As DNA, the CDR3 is TGTGCCAGCTCAAGGGGACGGGAACTCTCTGGAAACACCATATATTTT. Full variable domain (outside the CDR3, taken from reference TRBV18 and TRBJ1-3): NAGVMQNPRHLVRRRGQEARLRCSPMKGHSHVYWYRQLPEEGLKFMVYLQKENIIDESGMPKERFSAEFPKEGPSILRIQQVVRGDSAAYFCASSRGRELSGNTIYFGEGSWLTVV.

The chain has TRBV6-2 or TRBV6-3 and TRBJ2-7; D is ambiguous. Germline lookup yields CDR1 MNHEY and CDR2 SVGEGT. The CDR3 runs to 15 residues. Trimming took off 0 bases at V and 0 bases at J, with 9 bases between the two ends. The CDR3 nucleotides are TGTGCCAGCAGTTACTCGAATGGGCTCTCCTACGAGCAGTACTTC. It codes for CASSYSNGLSYEQYF.

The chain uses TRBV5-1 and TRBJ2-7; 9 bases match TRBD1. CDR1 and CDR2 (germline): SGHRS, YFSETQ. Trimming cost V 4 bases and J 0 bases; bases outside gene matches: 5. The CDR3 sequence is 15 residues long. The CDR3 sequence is CASSRGTGSSYEQYF. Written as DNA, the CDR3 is TGCGCCAGCAGCAGGGGGACAGGGAGCTCCTACGAGCAGTACTTC.

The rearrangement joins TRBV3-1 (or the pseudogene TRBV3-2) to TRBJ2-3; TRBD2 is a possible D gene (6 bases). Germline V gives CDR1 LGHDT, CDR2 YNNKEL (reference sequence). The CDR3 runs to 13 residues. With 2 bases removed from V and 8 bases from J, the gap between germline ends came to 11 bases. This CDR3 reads CASSQSGSPTQYF. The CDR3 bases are TGTGCCAGCAGCCAATCCGGGAGTCCTACGCAGTATTTT.

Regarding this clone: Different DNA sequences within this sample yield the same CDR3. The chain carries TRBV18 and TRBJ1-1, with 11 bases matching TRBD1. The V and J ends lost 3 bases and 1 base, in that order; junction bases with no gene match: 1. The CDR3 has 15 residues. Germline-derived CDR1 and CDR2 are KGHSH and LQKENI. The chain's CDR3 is CASSPGQGGNTEAFF. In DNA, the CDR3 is TGTGCCAGCTCACCGGGACAGGGGGGGAACACTGAAGCTTTCTTT.

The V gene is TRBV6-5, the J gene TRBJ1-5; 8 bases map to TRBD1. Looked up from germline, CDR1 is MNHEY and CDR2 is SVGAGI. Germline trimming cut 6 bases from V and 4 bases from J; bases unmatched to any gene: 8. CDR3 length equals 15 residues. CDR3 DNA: TGTGCCAGCAGCAAGACAGGGGCCGTTAATCAGCCCCAGCATTTT. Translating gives CASSKTGAVNQPQHF.

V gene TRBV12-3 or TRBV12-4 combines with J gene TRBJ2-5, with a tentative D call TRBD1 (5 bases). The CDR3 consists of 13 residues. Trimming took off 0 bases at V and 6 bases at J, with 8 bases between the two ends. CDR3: CASSLAQGKTQYF. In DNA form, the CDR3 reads TGTGCCAGCAGTTTAGCGCAGGGAAAGACCCAGTACTTC.

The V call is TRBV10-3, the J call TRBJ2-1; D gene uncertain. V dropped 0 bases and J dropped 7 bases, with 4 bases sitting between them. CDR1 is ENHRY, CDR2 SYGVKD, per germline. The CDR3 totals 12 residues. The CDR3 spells CAISESRNEQFF. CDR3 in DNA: TGTGCCATCAGTGAGTCGCGGAATGAGCAGTTCTTC.

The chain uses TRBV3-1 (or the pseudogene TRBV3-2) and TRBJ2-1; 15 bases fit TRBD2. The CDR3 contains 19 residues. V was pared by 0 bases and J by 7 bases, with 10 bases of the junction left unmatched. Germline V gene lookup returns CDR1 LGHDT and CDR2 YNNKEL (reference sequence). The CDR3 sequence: CASSQDPGLAGGPWNEQFF. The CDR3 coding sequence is TGTGCCAGCAGCCAAGACCCCGGACTAGCGGGAGGGCCTTGGAATGAGCAGTTCTTC.

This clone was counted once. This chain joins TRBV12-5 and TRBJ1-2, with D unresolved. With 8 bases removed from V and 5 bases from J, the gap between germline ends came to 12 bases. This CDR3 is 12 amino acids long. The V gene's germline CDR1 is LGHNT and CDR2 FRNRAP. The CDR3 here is CASSDLEYGYTF. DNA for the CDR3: TGTGCTAGTTCGGATCTCGAGTATGGCTACACCTTC.

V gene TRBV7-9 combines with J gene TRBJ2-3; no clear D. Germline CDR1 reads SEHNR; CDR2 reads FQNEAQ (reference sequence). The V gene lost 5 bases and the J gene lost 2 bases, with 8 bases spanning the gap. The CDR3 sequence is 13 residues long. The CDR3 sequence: CASSHKITDTQYF. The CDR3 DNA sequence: TGTGCCAGCAGCCATAAGATCACAGATACGCAGTATTTT.

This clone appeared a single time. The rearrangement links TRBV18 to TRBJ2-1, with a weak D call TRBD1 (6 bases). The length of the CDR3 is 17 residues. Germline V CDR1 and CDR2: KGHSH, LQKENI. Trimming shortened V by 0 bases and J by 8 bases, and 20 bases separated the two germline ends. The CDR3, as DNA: TGTGCCAGCTCACCACCGGCGAGGCGCCAAGGGGGATATGAGCAGTTCTTC. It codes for CASSPPARRQGGYEQFF.

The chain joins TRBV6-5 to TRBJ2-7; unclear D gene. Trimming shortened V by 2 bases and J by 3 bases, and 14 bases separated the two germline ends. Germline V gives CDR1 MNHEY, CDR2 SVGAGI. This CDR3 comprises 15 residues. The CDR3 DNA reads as TGTGCCAGCAGTTACCGACACACCGTCGGCTACGAGCAGTACTTC. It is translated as CASSYRHTVGYEQYF.

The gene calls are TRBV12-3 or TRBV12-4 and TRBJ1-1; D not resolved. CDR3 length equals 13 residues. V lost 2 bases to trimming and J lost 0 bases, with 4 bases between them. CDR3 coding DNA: TGTGCCAGCAGTTTACAAATGAACACTGAAGCTTTCTTT. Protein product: CASSLQMNTEAFF.

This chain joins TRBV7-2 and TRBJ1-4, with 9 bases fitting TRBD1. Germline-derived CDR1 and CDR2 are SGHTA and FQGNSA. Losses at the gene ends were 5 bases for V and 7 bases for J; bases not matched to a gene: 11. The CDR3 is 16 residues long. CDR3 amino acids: CASSPQTGGAGEKLFF. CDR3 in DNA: TGTGCCAGCAGCCCTCAAACAGGGGGCGCGGGTGAAAAACTGTTTTTT.

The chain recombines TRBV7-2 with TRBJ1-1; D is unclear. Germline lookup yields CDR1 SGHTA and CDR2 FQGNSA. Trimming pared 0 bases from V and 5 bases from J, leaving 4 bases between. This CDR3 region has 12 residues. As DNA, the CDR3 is TGTGCCAGCAGCTTAGCGCATACTGAAGCTTTCTTT. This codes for CASSLAHTEAFF.